Below are 21 T cell receptor beta chains sequenced from a single sample in a study of T-cell memory formation after mild COVID-19. TCRdb passed the 5' RACE reads through MiXCR, listing each CDR3 protein once. The sample contains fewer than 400,000 distinct CDR3 sequences, about 15% of which appear only once. The sequencing sample was made of PBMCs or a T cell subset sorted from them (not recorded which). These TCRs come from a man aged 18 to 29 who had mild COVID-19 (a few samples of this study predate the infection). Cell type and time point are not known.

This clonotype came up a few times. The V gene is TRBV3-1, the J gene TRBJ2-5, with D hard to call. The germline V gene encodes CDR1 LGHDT and CDR2 YNNKEL (reference sequence). V dropped 0 bases and J dropped 1 base, with 15 bases sitting between them. This CDR3 comprises 17 residues. This chain's CDR3 is CASSQEVALAGQETQYF. DNA of the CDR3: TGTGCCAGCAGCCAAGAGGTAGCTTTGGCTGGCCAAGAGACCCAGTACTTC.

This chain connects TRBV20-1 to TRBJ2-5, with a possible D match to TRBD1 (6 bases). Germline CDR1 is DFQATT and CDR2 is SNEGSKA (reference sequence). V gave up 5 bases and J gave up 5 bases, with 18 bases separating them. The CDR3 is made up of 14 amino acids. The CDR3 nucleotides read TGCAGTGCTTCGGGACACACCTTTGGGGAGACCCAGTACTTC. It yields the protein CSASGHTFGETQYF.

This clonotype showed up just a few times. V is TRBV7-9 and J is TRBJ2-3; TRBD2 agrees at 14 bases. Trimming took 5 bases from V and 3 from J; bases not matched to a gene: 10. Germline CDR1 reads SEHNR; CDR2 reads FQNEAQ (reference sequence). The CDR3 extends over 18 amino acids. CDR3 residues: CASSPRLAGGPMTDTQYF. The CDR3 nucleotides are TGTGCCAGCAGCCCTCGACTAGCGGGGGGGCCTATGACAGATACGCAGTATTTT.

The CDR3 coding sequence is TGTGCCAGCAGTACCGGACTGGCCTGGGCTGAGCAGTTCTTC. It yields the protein CASSTGLAWAEQFF. The V and J genes are TRBV6-2 or TRBV6-3 and TRBJ2-1, with a possible D match to TRBD2 (5 bases). Trimming took 5 bases from V and 9 from J, leaving 17 bases between them. The CDR3 is 14 residues long. The germline CDR1 and CDR2 sequences are MNHEY and SVGEGT.

V is TRBV5-6 and J is TRBJ1-6, with TRBD1 matching 8 bases. The junction had 2 bases not matched to a gene; V was cut back by 1 base and J by 5 bases. The V gene's germline CDR1 is SGHDT and CDR2 YYEEEE. This CDR3 is 15 amino acids long. CDR3 sequence reads: CASSLPGQDNSPLHF. The CDR3 region has the DNA TGTGCCAGCAGCTTGCCGGGACAGGATAATTCACCCCTCCACTTT.

This rearrangement joins TRBV7-2 to TRBJ1-3; the D is unclear. V was pared by 5 bases and J by 2 bases, with 13 bases between. The CDR3 length is 15 residues. Germline V lookup: CDR1 SGHTA, CDR2 FQGNSA. The CDR3: CASSRLGSTGNTIYF. The CDR3 DNA follows: TGTGCCAGCAGCCGACTAGGGTCTACTGGAAACACCATATATTTT.

This clonotype showed up just once. The chain employs TRBV6-2 or TRBV6-3 and TRBJ2-7; 7 bases align to TRBD1. Germline V gives CDR1 MNHEY, CDR2 SVGEGT. The CDR3 loop spans 17 amino acids. The V gene end was trimmed by 6 bases and the J gene end by 2 bases; junction bases not matched to a gene: 16. CDR3 residues: CASSLRGHVKTAYEQYF. Written as DNA, the CDR3 is TGTGCCAGCAGCCTGAGGGGGCATGTCAAAACCGCCTACGAGCAGTACTTC.

The genes are TRBV7-2 and TRBJ2-7; tentative D call: TRBD2 (6 bases). Per the germline V gene, CDR1 is SGHTA and CDR2 is FQGNSA. The V end was cut by 6 bases, the J end by 7 bases, with 19 bases between. The CDR3 is made up of 14 amino acids. The DNA for the CDR3 is TGTGCCAGCAGAATTTGGGGGGTTCCCGGGGAGCAGTACTTC. Its protein product is CASRIWGVPGEQYF.

The gene calls are TRBV20-1 and TRBJ2-1; possibly TRBD2 for D (5 bases). The CDR3 loop spans 15 amino acids. Germline-derived CDR1 and CDR2 are DFQATT and SNEGSKA (reference sequence). V lost 6 bases, J lost 4 bases, and 19 bases lay in between. This CDR3 reads CSASPRYGEYNEQFF. CDR3 sequence (DNA): TGCAGTGCCTCGCCACGGTACGGGGAGTACAATGAGCAGTTCTTC.

V is TRBV7-3 and J is TRBJ2-3, with 9 bases matching TRBD1. Germline V gene sequence: CDR1 SGHTA, CDR2 FQGTGA. The CDR3 has 18 residues. Trimming at V came to 1 base and at J to 1 base, leaving 9 bases not matched to a gene. The CDR3 spells CASSLNPPDRGGTDTQYF. CDR3 nucleotides: TGTGCCAGCAGCTTAAACCCGCCGGACAGGGGAGGCACAGATACGCAGTATTTT. Variable domain in full (rest from reference TRBV7-3 and TRBJ2-3): GAGVSQTPSNKVTEKGKYVELRCDPISGHTALYWYRQSLGQGPEFLIYFQGTGAADDSGLPNDRFFAVRPEGSVSTLKIQRTERGDSAVYLCASSLNPPDRGGTDTQYFGPGTRLTVL.

This clonotype was recorded many times. This chain joins TRBV12-3 or TRBV12-4 and TRBJ2-5; the D gene is possibly TRBD2 (6 bases). This CDR3 is built from 13 residues. V lost 5 bases and J lost 8, with 15 bases in between. DNA of the CDR3: TGTGCCAGCAGTGGGACGGAGGGAGGAACCCAGTACTTC. Translation: CASSGTEGGTQYF.

The rearrangement uses TRBV11-2 and TRBJ2-1, with 8 bases identical to TRBD2. The trim removed 3 bases at V and 8 bases at J, leaving 12 bases unmatched. The CDR3 contains 16 residues. The germline CDR1 and CDR2 sequences are SGHAT and FQNNGV. CDR3 in amino acids: CASSFISGGPLHEQFF. As DNA, the CDR3 is TGTGCCAGCAGCTTTATTTCGGGGGGGCCTCTCCATGAGCAGTTCTTC.

This chain links TRBV6-5 with TRBJ2-1; D is uncertain. Germline V gene data show CDR1 as MNHEY and CDR2 as SVGAGI. This CDR3 has 16 residues. Trimming left V 2 bases short and J 8 bases short, with 19 bases between. CDR3 region: CASSYRSPAWDYEQFF. The CDR3 DNA sequence: TGTGCCAGCAGTTACCGAAGCCCGGCCTGGGATTATGAGCAGTTCTTC.

The chain employs TRBV11-3 and TRBJ2-5; either TRBD1 or TRBD2 may supply D (5 bases each). Germline lookup yields CDR1 SGHNT and CDR2 YENEEA. The CDR3 spans 14 residues. V was trimmed by 5 bases and J by 5 bases, leaving 15 bases between them. This CDR3 is CASSNPGRGETQYF. CDR3 DNA: TGTGCCAGCAGCAATCCAGGGAGAGGGGAGACCCAGTACTTC. Drawing the rest from reference TRBV11-3 and TRBJ2-5, the complete variable domain is EAGVVQSPRYKIIEKKQPVAFWCNPISGHNTLYWYLQNLGQGPELLIRYENEEAVDDSQLPKDRFSAERLKGVDSTLKIQPAELGDSAVYLCASSNPGRGETQYFGPGTRLLVL.

This clonotype was counted a few times. This rearrangement joins TRBV7-8 to TRBJ1-4, with TRBD1 as a possible D gene (5 bases). CDR1 is SGHVS and CDR2 is FQNEAQ in the germline V gene. Trimming pared 2 bases from V and 0 bases from J, leaving 19 bases between. This CDR3 is 19 amino acids long. The CDR3 DNA sequence: TGTGCCAGCAGCTTATTGGAGACGGGGGGTCGAGCAACTAATGAAAAACTGTTTTTT. It is translated as CASSLLETGGRATNEKLFF.

This clonotype has a handful of counts. The J gene is TRBJ2-7, the V gene TRBV12-3 or TRBV12-4; 7 positions match TRBD2. The V and J ends lost 3 bases and 6 bases, in that order; junction bases with no gene match: 11. CDR3 size: 15 residues. This CDR3 reads CASSLRSGGRGEQYV. CDR3 DNA sequence: TGTGCCAGCAGTTTGCGCTCGGGGGGACGGGGCGAGCAGTACGTC.

This clonotype was detected only a few times. The chain recombines TRBV7-2 with TRBJ1-5; D is ambiguous. The CDR3 totals 13 residues. Germline values: CDR1 SGHTA, CDR2 FQGNSA. V lost 2 bases to trimming and J lost 4 bases, with 6 bases between them. The CDR3 region has the DNA TGTGCCAGCAGCTTAACAAAAAATCAGCCCCAGCATTTT. Protein sequence: CASSLTKNQPQHF. Using reference TRBV7-2 and TRBJ1-5 for the parts outside the CDR3, the full variable domain is GAGVSQSPSNKVTEKGKDVELRCDPISGHTALYWYRQSLGQGLEFLIYFQGNSAPDKSGLPSDRFSAERTGGSVSTLTIQRTQQEDSAVYLCASSLTKNQPQHFGDGTRLSIL.

The gene calls are TRBV6-6 and TRBJ2-5; possible D gene TRBD2, 5 bases. V was cut by 0 bases and J by 3 bases, with 14 bases left in between. Germline V gene data show CDR1 as MNHNY and CDR2 as SVGAGI (reference sequence). The length of the CDR3 is 16 residues. The CDR3 nucleotides are TGTGCCAGCAGTTACTCGCACCCTCGGCGGGAAGAGACCCAGTACTTC. Translating it yields CASSYSHPRREETQYF.

The table lists this clonotype with a few counts. The chain is built from TRBV12-3 or TRBV12-4 and TRBJ2-5; D gene uncertain. This CDR3 comprises 13 residues. V lost 6 bases, J lost 5 bases, and 13 bases lay in between. The CDR3 reads CASSRGLSETQYF. The CDR3 DNA is TGTGCCAGCAGCCGAGGATTGTCGGAGACCCAGTACTTC.

J is TRBJ2-1 and V is TRBV7-2; TRBD2 aligns across 11 bases. V lost 4 bases to trimming and J lost 0 bases; unmatched junction nucleotides: 8. This CDR3 contains 18 residues. Germline V gene sequence: CDR1 SGHTA, CDR2 FQGNSA. The CDR3 loop is CASSSTSGGDSSYNEQFF. CDR3 sequence (DNA): TGTGCCAGCAGCTCCACTAGCGGGGGCGACAGCTCCTACAATGAGCAGTTCTTC.

The J gene is TRBJ2-1, the V gene TRBV20-1, with D perhaps matching TRBD1 or TRBD2 (5 bases each). Germline V gene lookup returns CDR1 DFQATT and CDR2 SNEGSKA (reference sequence). The CDR3 loop spans 13 amino acids. V lost 6 bases to trimming and J lost 8 bases, with 17 bases between them. The CDR3 sequence: CSAKGRGRHEQFF. CDR3 coding DNA: TGCAGTGCGAAGGGACGGGGCCGCCATGAGCAGTTCTTC.